The 19 T cell receptor beta chains reported below all come from one sample, sequenced in a study of T cell repertoires in cytomegalovirus infection. TCRdb redid the calling of the reads with MiXCR, one entry per CDR3 protein. This table holds more than 200,000 distinct CDR3 sequences, less than 9.5% found once. The specimen was PBMCs. These receptors all come from a human donor in good health (CMV status not recorded). Some clones in this sample may be carry-over from other donors' samples.

J is TRBJ2-7 and V is TRBV7-6, with TRBD2 identical over 8 bases. This CDR3 comprises 14 residues. Germline CDR1 reads SGHVS; CDR2 reads FNYEAQ. Trimming cost V 5 bases and J 2 bases; bases outside gene matches: 5. The CDR3 loop is CASSRPGLAYEQYF. The CDR3 DNA sequence: TGTGCCAGCAGCCGACCGGGACTAGCCTACGAGCAGTACTTC.

Ten or more counts support this clonotype. This rearrangement joins TRBV6-2 or TRBV6-3 to TRBJ1-1; TRBD1 matches 8 bases. Germline loops: CDR1 MNHEY, CDR2 SVGEGT. The CDR3 extends over 17 amino acids. The ends lost 6 bases at V and 2 bases at J; junction bases unmatched: 14. The chain's CDR3 is CASSRRVRQGINTEAFF. CDR3 bases: TGTGCCAGCAGCCGACGAGTAAGACAGGGGATAAACACTGAAGCTTTCTTT.

This clonotype showed up many times. The chain is built from TRBV7-2 and TRBJ2-1; D may correspond to TRBD1 or TRBD2 (5 bases each). The CDR3 is 14 residues long. From germline, CDR1 is SGHTA and CDR2 FQGNSA. The V end lost 3 bases, the J end lost 0 bases, and 6 bases lay between the germline ends. The CDR3: CASSFGGSYNEQFF. The CDR3 nucleotides read TGTGCCAGCAGCTTTGGGGGCTCCTACAATGAGCAGTTCTTC.

This clonotype was counted many times. This chain joins TRBV5-1 and TRBJ1-1; 9 bases are shared with TRBD1. The CDR3 extends over 14 amino acids. Germline CDR1 reads SGHRS; CDR2 reads YFSETQ. With V trimmed by 4 bases and J by 6 bases, 7 bases remained unmatched. CDR3 bases: TGCGCCAGCAGCCAGGGACAGGGAGGCGCTGAAGCTTTCTTT. This gives the protein CASSQGQGGAEAFF.

This clonotype was seen more than once but under ten times. The CDR3 sequence: CSVAGTMNTEAFF. DNA of the CDR3: TGCAGCGTTGCCGGGACAATGAACACTGAAGCTTTCTTT. This chain uses TRBV29-1 with TRBJ1-1; a weak D match, TRBD1 (6 bases). Trimming removed 4 bases from V and 0 bases from J, with 9 bases in between. Germline V gives CDR1 SQVTM, CDR2 ANQGSEA. There are 13 residues in the CDR3.

This clonotype showed up many times. CDR3 in amino acids: CASGRQGGNNEQFF. The DNA of the CDR3 is TGTGCCAGCGGGAGGCAGGGTGGAAACAATGAGCAGTTCTTC. The rearrangement links TRBV7-8 to TRBJ2-1, with D tentatively TRBD2 (6 bases). Germline values: CDR1 SGHVS, CDR2 FQNEAQ. This CDR3 is built from 14 residues. V lost 8 bases to trimming and J lost 5 bases, with 16 bases between them.

Many counts were recorded for this clonotype. The chain is built from TRBV7-2 and TRBJ1-4; D remains unclear. This CDR3 has 14 residues. With 5 bases removed from V and 6 bases from J, the gap between germline ends came to 13 bases. Germline V gene data show CDR1 as SGHTA and CDR2 as FQGNSA. CDR3 nucleotide sequence: TGTGCCAGCAGCCGCTACGGGAGGGATGAAAAACTGTTTTTT. Translating it yields CASSRYGRDEKLFF.

This clonotype was observed many times. The rearrangement uses TRBV7-2 and TRBJ2-2, with 9 bases lining up with TRBD2. V lost 5 bases, J lost 5 bases, and 12 bases stayed unmatched. Germline CDR1 is SGHTA and CDR2 is FQGNSA. This CDR3 comprises 17 residues. The CDR3 is CASSPSGGGAGTGELFF. CDR3 bases: TGTGCCAGCAGCCCCTCCGGCGGGGGGGCAGGGACCGGGGAGCTGTTTTTT.

On this clonotype itself: A read error may explain this, as a much larger clone is one base away. The chain carries TRBV7-2 and TRBJ2-2; TRBD1 agrees at 11 bases. Germline assignment: CDR1 SGHTA and CDR2 FQGNSA. Trimming took 10 bases from V and 6 from J; bases not matched to a gene: 7. This CDR3 contains 14 residues. DNA for the CDR3: TGTGCCACCCGGACAGGGGGCCGCGCCGGGGAGCTGTTTTTT. As protein: CATRTGGRAGELFF.

This clonotype was counted ten times or more. This chain links TRBV11-2 with TRBJ2-2; D might be TRBD2 (6 bases). Germline CDR1 SGHAT, CDR2 FQNNGV. V lost 2 bases, J lost 3 bases, and 10 bases lay in between. The CDR3 is 15 amino acids. The DNA for the CDR3 is TGTGCCAGCAGCTTAACGCGGGGACACACCGGGGAGCTGTTTTTT. Encoded protein: CASSLTRGHTGELFF. The whole variable domain, filled in from reference TRBV11-2 and TRBJ2-2, reads EAGVAQSPRYKIIEKRQSVAFWCNPISGHATLYWYQQILGQGPKLLIQFQNNGVVDDSQLPKDRFSAERLKGVDSTLKIQPAKLEDSAVYLCASSLTRGHTGELFFGEGSRLTVL.

This rearrangement joins TRBV19 to TRBJ1-2; D is undetermined. Germline loops: CDR1 LNHDA, CDR2 SQIVND (reference sequence). V was shortened by 3 bases and J by 4 bases, with 9 bases between the two germline ends. The CDR3 has 13 residues. The DNA for the CDR3 is TGTGCCAGTAGTATTCCCAGGACCTATGGCTACACCTTC. This encodes CASSIPRTYGYTF.

This clonotype was found many times. The chain has TRBV7-2 and TRBJ2-7; TRBD2 agrees at 15 bases. The germline gives CDR1 SGHTA, CDR2 FQGNSA. The CDR3 is made up of 16 amino acids. V shed 4 bases, J shed 5 bases, and the junction held 6 bases outside the gene matches. The CDR3 bases are TGTGCCAGCAGCTCAGGACTAGCGGGAGGGCCAGACGAGCAGTACTTC. Translated, it gives CASSSGLAGGPDEQYF.

This clonotype was recorded at least ten times. The CDR3 is CASTLIQKQETQYF. DNA for the CDR3: TGTGCCAGCACCCTTATACAAAAGCAAGAGACCCAGTACTTC. The chain couples TRBV6-2 or TRBV6-3 to TRBJ2-5; unclear D gene. CDR1 and CDR2 (germline): MNHEY, SVGEGT. V lost 7 bases and J 2 bases, leaving 14 bases between the germline ends. The CDR3 loop spans 14 amino acids.

The chain joins TRBV6-2 or TRBV6-3 to TRBJ1-5; D remains unclear. CDR1 is MNHEY, CDR2 SVGEGT, per germline. The CDR3 length is 13 residues. The V and J ends lost 2 bases and 5 bases respectively, with 7 bases between them. DNA of the CDR3: TGTGCCAGCAGTTACGTCGGTTATCAGCCCCAGCATTTT. This gives the protein CASSYVGYQPQHF.

This clonotype showed up many times. The chain joins TRBV24-1 to TRBJ2-1, with 7 bases identical to TRBD2. This CDR3 contains 17 residues. The germline V gene has CDR1 KGHDR and CDR2 SFDVKD. With V trimmed by 2 bases and J by 0 bases, 6 bases remained unmatched. The CDR3, as DNA: TGTGCCACCAGTGATTCCGGGGGGAGGGCCTCCTACAATGAGCAGTTCTTC. Translated, it gives CATSDSGGRASYNEQFF.

This clonotype was seen at least ten times. This chain connects TRBV10-3 to TRBJ2-1, with 8 bases identical to TRBD2. Germline assignment: CDR1 ENHRY and CDR2 SYGVKD. V was pared by 5 bases and J by 8 bases, with 11 bases of the junction left unmatched. CDR3 size: 15 residues. CDR3 loop: CAISSSGRSTYEQFF. Written as DNA, the CDR3 is TGTGCCATCAGTTCCAGCGGGAGAAGTACGTATGAGCAGTTCTTC.

The sample holds many counts of this clonotype. V usage is TRBV7-2 and J usage is TRBJ2-7, with D perhaps matching TRBD2 (6 bases). This CDR3 spans 15 amino acids. Trimming shortened V by 1 base and J by 1 base, and 11 bases separated the two germline ends. Germline loops: CDR1 SGHTA, CDR2 FQGNSA. The CDR3 DNA is TGTGCCAGCAGCTTAGGTCCGGGGGAGTCCTACGAGCAGTACTTC. It yields the protein CASSLGPGESYEQYF.

The genes are TRBV9 and TRBJ2-7, with 7 bases aligning to TRBD2. The CDR3 length is 13 residues. Trimming took 0 bases from V and 10 from J; bases not matched to a gene: 7. Looked up from germline, CDR1 is SGDLS and CDR2 is YYNGEE. The CDR3 loop is CASSVDGTKRQYF. DNA for the CDR3: TGTGCCAGCAGCGTAGACGGGACTAAACGCCAGTACTTC.

For this clonotype: An end of the junction does not agree with germline; a read error may underlie this. This chain links TRBV4-1 with TRBJ1-2; D not resolved. CDR1 is MGHRA, CDR2 YSYEKL, per germline. The CDR3 length is 14 residues. The CDR3 DNA reads as TGCGCCAGCAGCCAAGAAGGAACGGACTATGGCTACTCCTTC. It codes for CASSQEGTDYGYSF.